The source of this T cell receptor (beta chain) is a study of spatial heterogeneity in lung cancer. In the study overall: Mean representation of each unique TCR and UMI combination in the raw reads exceeded 8.5 occurrences. Study findings and constraints: Coverage of tumor T cells, by estimate, reached 6.5% to 8% for alpha chains and about 12% for beta chains. Higher tumor mutation counts went along with higher counts of expanded intratumoral alpha and beta TCRs.

Time point: sample taken at primary tumor resection. Without sorting, whole RNA was sequenced from tumor, nontumor lung or frozen PBMC. Via MiXCR, TCRdb re-called the 5' RACE reads, giving one row per CDR3 protein. Among roughly 18,000 distinct CDR3 sequences listed, more than 9% were seen once. This clonotype was detected ten times or more. The antigen remains undetermined. This beta chain is an unintended read in a library built for alpha chains; its size means little. The CDR3 is made up of 16 amino acids. With 6 bases clipped from V and 4 bases from J, the junction kept 11 bases outside the gene matches.

This chain uses TRBV12-3 or TRBV12-4 with TRBJ2-5; 10 nucleotides align to TRBD2. The receptor was isolated from a female donor with early-stage non-small cell lung cancer. The input for sequencing was lung tumor tissue, taken at surgery. The CDR3 here is CASSPGVAGGGETQYF. The CDR3 region has the DNA TGTGCCAGCAGCCCCGGTGTAGCGGGGGGTGGAGAGACCCAGTACTTC.